This T cell receptor beta chain was recorded in a study of post-analysis software for immune sequencing data. The overall study: There were relapsing-remitting, secondary progressive and progressive-relapsing multiple sclerosis among the disease courses included. Points from the study as a whole: Those with multiple sclerosis, the patient group, showed significantly lower normalized Chao1 diversity than controls. Analysis by F measure revealed that same-batch samples clustered strongly together.

Unique molecular identifiers were built into the TCR beta cDNA libraries. Researchers reported roughly 0.5 million cDNA molecules coming from approximately 1 to 10 million T cells. TCRdb fed the PCR reads into MiXCR, producing one record per CDR3 protein. The sample has around 190,000 distinct CDR3 sequences, 29% seen once. Concerning this clonotype: No antigen is known for it.

Material for sequencing was blood. The TCR sequence derives from a girl aged 2-17 years with multiple sclerosis.

The CDR3 loop reads CASSLSGSLYKQYF. In nucleotides, the CDR3 is TGTGCCAGCAGCCTTAGCGGGTCGCTCTACAAGCAGTACTTC. V usage is TRBV7-2 and J usage is TRBJ2-5; TRBD2 aligns across 7 bases. This CDR3 spans 14 amino acids. The germline CDR1 and CDR2 sequences are SGHTA and FQGNSA. Trimming cost V 5 bases and J 11 bases; bases outside gene matches: 14.